This T cell receptor beta chain was recovered during a study of cytomegalovirus exposure and HLA in healthy donors. The wider study: Most genotyped donors, around four fifths of 350 to 500, had Caucasian-associated genetic ancestry. Whole-study findings and limits: As a later analysis revealed, most CMV-associated TCR beta chains appeared HLA-restricted. What a later analysis reportedly showed was that an Asian-associated ancestry cluster had fewer N-insertions than the approximately 700-donor mean. The authors reported that TCR beta sequences could predict HLA-A and HLA-B alleles. These predictions were accurate for most subjects in the first cohort.

Use of 60 Vbeta and 13 Jbeta primers characterized the PCR. The protocol was immunoSEQ multiplex PCR, while the TCRdb copy is restricted to in-frame clones and leaves out a portion. The repertoire consists of around 130,000 clones, with around 75% occurring once and the leading ten covering roughly 1.2%. With regard to this clone: The antigen remains undetermined.

Germline-derived CDR1 and CDR2 are SGHRS and YFSETQ. V dropped 0 bases and J dropped 3; count of bases not matched to a gene: 10. This CDR3 contains 17 residues. The specimen sequenced was PBMCs. This TCR came from a female donor in good health and CMV-seronegative. The chain joins TRBV5-1 to TRBJ2-5; TRBD2 agrees at 8 bases. The CDR3 loop is CASSLEGPSGPKETQYF. DNA of the CDR3: TGCGCCAGCAGCTTGGAGGGGCCTAGCGGGCCCAAAGAGACCCAGTACTTC.